This T cell receptor (beta chain) was found in a study of human T cells and chemical hapten exposure. As for the study in general: Across the whole study, which lasted roughly 24 weeks, patients were given diphenylcyclopropenone on the scalp once a week.

TCRdb re-analysed the RACE reads in MiXCR, keeping a single row per CDR3 protein. The table has 180,000 or so distinct CDR3 sequences, approximately 31% seen once. This clonotype was picked up a small number of times. Its ends do not fully match the called genes, so a read error is possible. Regarding time point: pre-sensitization, week 0. This sample's treatment: therapeutic diphenylcyclopropenone sensitization with weekly scalp DPC. This CDR3 spans 16 amino acids. CDR1 is SQVTM and CDR2 is ANQGSEA in the germline V gene. The sample was whole blood, taken in connection with sensitization to the hapten diphenylcyclopropenone (DPC). The chain links TRBV29-1 to TRBJ2-2, with TRBD1 identical over 7 bases. This clonotype was sampled from a woman in her 30s with alopecia areata. Some clones in this sample may be carry-over from other donors' samples. As DNA, the CDR3 is TGCAGCGTTGCTAAAGCAGGACAGGCGAAAACCGGGGAGCTGTTTTTT. Translated, it gives CSVAKAGQAKTGELFF.